This TCR beta chain was retrieved from a study of technical replicates of blood from several donors. V was pared by 0 bases and J by 5 bases, with 16 bases between. The germline gives CDR1 MNHEY, CDR2 SMNVEV (reference sequence). This CDR3 contains 16 residues. Some clones are missing from TCRdb's copy, which holds only in-frame ones; the method was immunoSEQ multiplex PCR. The data show around 80,000 clones, with about 98% seen just once and 0.15% held by the top ten. Sequenced material: T cells isolated from PBMCs. This receptor was identified in a human donor in good health. The chain uses TRBV27 and TRBJ2-5; D possibly corresponds to TRBD1 (6 bases). The CDR3 DNA reads as TGTGCCAGCAGTTTATCGCCAGGGGAAGGGTTTGAGACCCAGTACTTC. It translates to CASSLSPGEGFETQYF.